The TCR beta chain described here comes from a study of control samples from healthy donors and cancer patients. Here immunoSEQ multiplex PCR was the method, and the copy in TCRdb shows in-frame clones only, minus some. The table shows 100,000 to 150,000 clones, with 88% occurring only once. Trimming cost V 3 bases and J 8 bases; bases outside gene matches: 6. Germline V gene lookup returns CDR1 LNHDA and CDR2 SQIVND (reference sequence). The CDR3 extends over 15 amino acids. Sequencing was done on a sample of blood. V and J are TRBV19 and TRBJ1-6, with 8 bases lining up with TRBD1. The origin of this receptor is a middle-aged man in good health. The CDR3 reads CASSIGQGEDSPLHF. In DNA, the CDR3 is TGTGCCAGTAGTATTGGACAGGGAGAAGATTCACCCCTCCACTTT.